This T cell receptor (beta chain) came from a study of T cell repertoires in cytomegalovirus infection. Whole-study context: Public TCR beta signatures marked donors with CMV infection and the matching HLA. General study results and limits: The response measured ex vivo was dominated by TCR beta clonotypes (HLA-C-restricted and CMV-specific). Summed frequency of public TCR beta families distinguished CMV carriers with the relevant HLA.

V dropped 1 base and J dropped 2 bases, with 18 bases sitting between them. This CDR3 has 17 amino acids. In germline, CDR1 is MGHRA, CDR2 YSYEKL. TCRdb reprocessed the reads with MiXCR, giving one entry per CDR3 protein. The repertoire holds 70,000 to 95,000 distinct CDR3 sequences, approximately 32% seen once, with approximately 71% in the top ten. A word on this clonotype: Antigen unknown.

This clonotype originated in a human donor in good health (CMV status not recorded). Some clones in this sample may be carry-over from other donors' samples. The V gene is TRBV4-1, the J gene TRBJ2-7, with D possibly being TRBD2 (6 bases). The sample here was CD8+ T cells from cultured PBMCs, taken from culture after CMV antigen stimulation. DNA for the CDR3: TGCGCCAGCAGCCAAGCCCCAGGTCTCGGGAGCCCCTACGAGCAGTACTTC. This encodes CASSQAPGLGSPYEQYF.